The source of this TCR beta chain is a study of T cell repertoires in cytomegalovirus infection. Study-wide background: Recently identified HLA-C-restricted CMV epitopes and well-studied HLA-B-restricted CMV epitopes were used by the study. Public TCR beta signatures indicated both CMV infection and matching HLA type.

TCRdb recomputed calls from the reads with MiXCR, one row per CDR3 protein. The table shows some 500,000 distinct CDR3 sequences, with roughly 43% occurring only once. With 3 bases removed from V and 5 bases from J, the gap between germline ends came to 13 bases. This CDR3 contains 13 residues. Germline V gene lookup returns CDR1 DFQATT and CDR2 SNEGSKA (reference sequence). Note on this clonotype: Antigen unknown.

Study-wide points: In two of eight donors, the top clonotype was HLA-C-restricted CMV-specific. Summed frequency of public TCR beta families distinguished CMV carriers with the relevant HLA.

The specimen comprised cultured PBMCs, sampled from culture after CMV antigen stimulation. The receptor comes from a human donor in good health (CMV status not recorded). Some clones in this sample may be carry-over from other donors' samples. The genes are TRBV20-1 and TRBJ2-5; TRBD1 might be the D (6 bases). The CDR3, as DNA: TGCAGTGCTAGTTATACAGGGTTGGAGACCCAGTACTTC. Its translation is CSASYTGLETQYF.